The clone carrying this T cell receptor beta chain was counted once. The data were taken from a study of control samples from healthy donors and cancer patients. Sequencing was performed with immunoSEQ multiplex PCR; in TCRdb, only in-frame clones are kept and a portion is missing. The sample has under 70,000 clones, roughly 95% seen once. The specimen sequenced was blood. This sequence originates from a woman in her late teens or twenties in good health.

DNA for the CDR3: TGTGCCAGCAAGTCTCAGGCGAACACCGGGGAGCTGTTTTTT. This sequence encodes CASKSQANTGELFF. This chain uses TRBV25-1 with TRBJ2-2; D remains ambiguous. Germline V gene lookup returns CDR1 MGHDK and CDR2 SYGVNS. The CDR3 contains 14 residues. Trimming took 7 bases from V and 0 from J, leaving 9 bases between them.